This section outlines one T cell receptor beta chain sequence together with its context. Its matching antigen is unknown. The PCR contained 60 Vbeta and 13 Jbeta primers. Sequencing used immunoSEQ multiplex PCR; TCRdb keeps in-frame clones, though not all of them. The repertoire holds about 160,000 clones, with just under 65% as singletons. The sample comes from a study of cytomegalovirus exposure and HLA in healthy donors. In the study overall: Researchers previously reported finding 90 million to 130 million unique TCR beta sequences from around 200 million T cells.

At sampling all donors were nominally healthy, likely with unrecorded immune exposures. Findings of the study overall: Common viral pathogens seemed, in a later analysis, to connect with several of the most significant clusters. A later analysis linked a missense variant in DCLRE1C to the trimming of TCR beta V and J genes.

Germline values: CDR1 ENHRY, CDR2 SYGVKD. The CDR3 runs 13 residues. This chain uses TRBV10-3 with TRBJ1-1; perhaps TRBD1 as D (5 bases). The source of this sequence is a woman aged 60-70 years in good health and CMV-seropositive. Specimen: PBMCs. CDR3 sequence reads: CATIIQGGTEAFF. The CDR3 DNA follows: TGTGCTACCATCATCCAGGGAGGTACTGAAGCTTTCTTT.